The 29 T cell receptor beta chains presented below share a single source sample, sequenced in a study of T cells in tuberculosis. Sorting used thawed, overnight-rested PBMC stained with anti-CD3, a viability dye and GMM-loaded CD1B tetramer. C32 glucose monomycolate from Rhodococcus equi was loaded onto the CD1B tetramers. Assay: immunoSEQ multiplex PCR; the TCRdb copy retains only in-frame clones and omits some. There are approximately 88,000 clones in the sample; more than 75% occur only once, and less than 2.5% lies in the top ten. The specimen was CD1b-GMM tetramer-negative cells sorted from PBMCs. These receptors originate from an adult woman with latent tuberculosis.

The J gene is TRBJ2-7, the V gene TRBV11-3, with a tentative D call TRBD2 (5 bases). The germline V and J ends were trimmed by 0 bases and 6 bases, with 9 bases remaining between them. The germline gives CDR1 SGHNT, CDR2 YENEEA. CDR3 length equals 13 residues. Written as DNA, the CDR3 is TGTGCCAGCAGCTTAGAGGACGGGGTCGAGCAGTACTTC. It specifies CASSLEDGVEQYF. Full variable domain (remainder filled in from reference TRBV11-3 and TRBJ2-7): EAGVVQSPRYKIIEKKQPVAFWCNPISGHNTLYWYLQNLGQGPELLIRYENEEAVDDSQLPKDRFSAERLKGVDSTLKIQPAELGDSAVYLCASSLEDGVEQYFGPGTRLTVT.

This clone was counted between two and nine times. The chain combines TRBV7-8 with TRBJ2-5; D is unresolved. Looked up from germline, CDR1 is SGHVS and CDR2 is FQNEAQ. The CDR3 is made up of 13 amino acids. The ends were cut back, 1 base at V and 5 bases at J, with 8 bases in the middle. The chain's CDR3 is CASSLDQWETQYF. DNA for the CDR3: TGTGCCAGCAGCTTAGATCAGTGGGAGACCCAGTACTTC.

In this sample, this clone turned up a few times. The V call is TRBV5-1, the J call TRBJ2-3; 10 bases agree with TRBD2. V shed 0 bases, J shed 5 bases, and the junction held 9 bases outside the gene matches. The CDR3 has 17 amino acids. CDR1 is SGHRS and CDR2 is YFSETQ in the germline V gene. The CDR3, as DNA: TGCGCCAGCAGCTTGGCCACGATAGCGGGGGGAGGAGATACGCAGTATTTT. It yields the protein CASSLATIAGGGDTQYF.

The chain employs TRBV28 and TRBJ1-2; 8 bases are shared with TRBD1. The CDR3 length is 15 residues. J was trimmed by 4 bases and V by 7 bases; bases with no gene match: 11. Germline assignment: CDR1 MDHEN and CDR2 SYDVKM. CDR3: CASNPTDRETYGYTF. CDR3 in DNA: TGTGCCAGCAATCCAACGGACAGGGAAACCTATGGCTACACCTTC.

This chain's CDR3 is CASSLLWTGTAGELFF. The CDR3 nucleotides read TGTGCCAGCAGCTTATTGTGGACAGGGACTGCCGGGGAGCTGTTTTTT. The gene calls are TRBV11-2 and TRBJ2-2; the match to TRBD1 covers 8 bases. The V gene end was trimmed by 2 bases and the J gene end by 6 bases; junction bases not matched to a gene: 8. The CDR3 runs to 16 residues. CDR1 SGHAT and CDR2 FQNNGV come from the germline V gene.

The chain carries TRBV11-2 and TRBJ1-2; D perhaps matches TRBD1 (6 bases). V was cut by 2 bases and J by 4 bases, with 17 bases left in between. The germline CDR1 and CDR2 sequences are SGHAT and FQNNGV. This CDR3 has 16 amino acids. CDR3 coding DNA: TGTGCCAGCAGCTTACCCAGGACAGTCCGGGGCTATGGCTACACCTTC. This sequence encodes CASSLPRTVRGYGYTF. Looking up the rest from reference TRBV11-2 and TRBJ1-2 gives the full variable domain: EAGVAQSPRYKIIEKRQSVAFWCNPISGHATLYWYQQILGQGPKLLIQFQNNGVVDDSQLPKDRFSAERLKGVDSTLKIQPAKLEDSAVYLCASSLPRTVRGYGYTFGSGTRLTVV.

V gene TRBV5-1 combines with J gene TRBJ2-7, with a tentative D call TRBD1 (6 bases). The V end was cut by 4 bases, the J end by 3 bases, with 14 bases between. The CDR3 sequence is 14 residues long. Germline values: CDR1 SGHRS, CDR2 YFSETQ. For the CDR3, the DNA is TGCGCCAGCAGCCTTATGGGGACACACTACGAGCAGTACTTC. Translated, it gives CASSLMGTHYEQYF.

The chain recombines TRBV5-6 with TRBJ1-1, with D possibly matching TRBD1 (6 bases). This CDR3 contains 15 residues. Trimming took off 4 bases at V and 11 bases at J, with 24 bases between the two ends. The germline CDR1 and CDR2 sequences are SGHDT and YYEEEE. The CDR3 here is CASSGFGTEVTGAFF. The CDR3 bases are TGTGCCAGCAGCGGATTCGGGACCGAAGTAACAGGGGCTTTCTTT.

The V gene is TRBV7-2, the J gene TRBJ2-2; 14 bases line up with TRBD2. Germline V gene data show CDR1 as SGHTA and CDR2 as FQGNSA. The length of the CDR3 is 19 residues. The junction had 5 bases not matched to a gene; V was cut back by 2 bases and J by 0 bases. For the CDR3, the DNA is TGTGCCAGCAGCTTAAAGACTAGCGGGGGGGCGGCGAACACCGGGGAGCTGTTTTTT. This encodes CASSLKTSGGAANTGELFF.

The V gene is TRBV28, the J gene TRBJ1-4; no clear D gene. Trimming removed 5 bases at V and 4 bases at J, with 5 bases between. This CDR3 contains 12 residues. Germline V lookup: CDR1 MDHEN, CDR2 SYDVKM. The CDR3 bases are TGTGCCAGCAGTCCCATTAATGAAAAACTGTTTTTT. Translating it yields CASSPINEKLFF.

The chain couples TRBV10-3 to TRBJ2-3; 10 nucleotides agree with TRBD2. J gave up 5 bases and V 6 bases, and 14 bases lay outside the gene matches. The CDR3 consists of 17 residues. Germline lookup yields CDR1 ENHRY and CDR2 SYGVKD. In DNA, the CDR3 is TGTGCCATCAGCCCCGGCCGGAGCGGGGGGGATTTAGATACGCAGTATTTT. Residues: CAISPGRSGGDLDTQYF.

This chain links TRBV27 with TRBJ1-5; maybe TRBD1 (5 bases). V lost 0 bases and J 4 bases, leaving 7 bases between the germline ends. Germline CDR1 reads MNHEY; CDR2 reads SMNVEV (reference sequence). This CDR3 contains 14 residues. CDR3 nucleotide sequence: TGTGCCAGCAGTTTATCTCGGGGGAATCAGCCCCAGCATTTT. This gives the protein CASSLSRGNQPQHF.

V is TRBV19 and J is TRBJ2-3, with 10 bases fitting TRBD2. The germline gives CDR1 LNHDA, CDR2 SQIVND (reference sequence). The CDR3 consists of 15 residues. J was trimmed by 5 bases and V by 5 bases; bases with no gene match: 7. The chain's CDR3 is CASSVLAGAGDTQYF. DNA for the CDR3: TGTGCCAGTAGTGTCCTAGCGGGGGCGGGAGATACGCAGTATTTT.

V usage is TRBV5-1 and J usage is TRBJ1-4; 7 bases line up with TRBD1. Looked up from germline, CDR1 is SGHRS and CDR2 is YFSETQ. This CDR3 spans 15 amino acids. J was trimmed by 4 bases and V by 1 base; bases with no gene match: 4. In nucleotides, the CDR3 is TGCGCCAGCAGCTTGCGGGGACAGCTTAATGAAAAACTGTTTTTT. Translating gives CASSLRGQLNEKLFF.

V and J are TRBV11-2 and TRBJ2-2, with 9 positions matching TRBD2. CDR1 SGHAT and CDR2 FQNNGV come from the germline V gene. The trim removed 2 bases at V and 1 base at J, leaving 8 bases unmatched. The CDR3 spans 18 residues. The CDR3 sequence: CASSLRLSGGMNTGELFF. CDR3 nucleotides: TGTGCCAGCAGCTTAAGGTTAAGCGGGGGGATGAACACCGGGGAGCTGTTTTTT.

Here the CDR3 DNA reads TGTGCCAGCAGGGTAGGACAGGGGCCTCACGAGCAGTACTTC. It yields the protein CASRVGQGPHEQYF. The chain carries TRBV6-1 and TRBJ2-5, with 9 bases aligning to TRBD1. The end of the DNA is better explained by TRBJ2-7, so the J call may be wrong. CDR1 and CDR2 from the germline V gene are MNHNS and SASEGT. The CDR3 length is 14 residues.

This clone was observed a single time. The chain is built from TRBV5-1 and TRBJ1-2; 8 bases match TRBD1. V lost 0 bases to trimming and J lost 5 bases; unmatched junction nucleotides: 6. There are 15 residues in the CDR3. Germline CDR1 is SGHRS and CDR2 is YFSETQ. In nucleotides, the CDR3 is TGCGCCAGCAGCTTGGACAGGGGGTCCCGTTATGGCTACACCTTC. Its translation is CASSLDRGSRYGYTF.

The V call is TRBV11-3, the J call TRBJ2-3; no reliable D call. Trimming took 1 base from V and 2 from J, leaving 7 bases between them. Germline CDR1 is SGHNT and CDR2 is YENEEA. This CDR3 region has 14 residues. In DNA form, the CDR3 reads TGTGCCAGCAGCTTAGGTGGCCTCACAGATACGCAGTATTTT. Translation gives CASSLGGLTDTQYF. Filled out from reference TRBV11-3 and TRBJ2-3, the complete variable domain reads EAGVVQSPRYKIIEKKQPVAFWCNPISGHNTLYWYLQNLGQGPELLIRYENEEAVDDSQLPKDRFSAERLKGVDSTLKIQPAELGDSAVYLCASSLGGLTDTQYFGPGTRLTVL.

This rearrangement joins TRBV19 to TRBJ1-5; the D gene is possibly TRBD1 (6 bases). Germline CDR1 and CDR2: LNHDA and SQIVND (reference sequence). CDR3 length: 15 amino acids. V shed 4 bases and J shed 0 bases, with 10 bases lying between them. The CDR3 protein is CASSTTGNSNQPQHF. CDR3 DNA: TGTGCCAGTAGTACGACAGGTAATAGCAATCAGCCCCAGCATTTT.

The chain links TRBV6-1 to TRBJ2-7; D is possibly TRBD2 (5 bases). The ends were cut back, 8 bases at V and 5 bases at J, with 10 bases in the middle. The CDR3 runs 11 residues. Germline V lookup: CDR1 MNHNS, CDR2 SASEGT. The CDR3 DNA reads TGTGCCAGCTTGGAGGCTAACGAGCAGTACTTC. Translation gives CASLEANEQYF.

This clone was found once. For the CDR3, the DNA is TGTGCCAGCCGAAGGGGTAACTATGGCTACACCTTC. Translation: CASRRGNYGYTF. This rearrangement joins TRBV6-1 to TRBJ1-2; D is possibly TRBD1 (5 bases). The V gene's germline CDR1 is MNHNS and CDR2 SASEGT. Trimming pared 8 bases from V and 1 base from J, leaving 8 bases between. The CDR3 is 12 amino acids.

The chain employs TRBV28 and TRBJ1-2, with 9 positions matching TRBD1. Losses at the gene ends were 0 bases for V and 5 bases for J; bases not matched to a gene: 1. The CDR3 sequence is 14 residues long. Germline V gene data show CDR1 as MDHEN and CDR2 as SYDVKM. The CDR3, as DNA: TGTGCCAGCAGTTTATGGGGGACAGGGTATGGCTACACCTTC. Protein product: CASSLWGTGYGYTF.

This chain joins TRBV27 and TRBJ2-1; 8 bases match TRBD2. This CDR3 contains 14 residues. Germline V gives CDR1 MNHEY, CDR2 SMNVEV (reference sequence). J gave up 15 bases and V 0 bases, and 10 bases lay outside the gene matches. Here the CDR3 reads CASSLSAGAAQGFF. For the CDR3, the DNA is TGTGCCAGCAGTTTATCAGCGGGGGCCGCCCAAGGGTTCTTC.

V and J are TRBV27 and TRBJ1-2; TRBD1 agrees at 8 bases. Germline CDR1 reads MNHEY; CDR2 reads SMNVEV (reference sequence). CDR3 length: 12 amino acids. The trim removed 6 bases at V and 6 bases at J, leaving 3 bases unmatched. CDR3 nucleotides: TGTGCCAGCAGCCCGACAGGGGATGGCTACACCTTC. Translation: CASSPTGDGYTF.

The chain uses TRBV19 and TRBJ1-2; D remains ambiguous. Trimming removed 6 bases from V and 0 bases from J, with 8 bases in between. CDR1 LNHDA and CDR2 SQIVND come from the germline V gene (reference sequence). The CDR3 length is 13 residues. The CDR3 DNA follows: TGTGCCAGTAGAAGAGAAGCTAACTATGGCTACACCTTC. Its translation is CASRREANYGYTF.

The chain employs TRBV29-1 and TRBJ1-5; D unresolved. Germline-derived CDR1 and CDR2 are SQVTM and ANQGSEA. This CDR3 has 15 residues. Trimming removed 6 bases from V and 7 bases from J, with 22 bases in between. CDR3 region: CSVQIKRGNGQPQHF. Here the CDR3 DNA reads TGCAGCGTCCAAATCAAACGGGGTAATGGGCAGCCCCAGCATTTT.

The J gene is TRBJ2-5, the V gene TRBV2; D is ambiguous. Between the trimmed V and J ends, which lost 7 bases and 1 base, there was a span of 10 bases. Germline CDR1 reads SNHLY; CDR2 reads FYNNEI. The CDR3 extends over 13 amino acids. CDR3 region: CASIAGSQETQYF. The CDR3 DNA reads TGTGCCAGCATCGCCGGGTCCCAAGAGACCCAGTACTTC.

The chain combines TRBV29-1 with TRBJ2-5; D perhaps matches TRBD1 (5 bases). V was trimmed by 7 bases and J by 4 bases, leaving 13 bases between them. Germline V CDR1 and CDR2: SQVTM, ANQGSEA. There are 12 residues in the CDR3. CDR3 coding DNA: TGCAGCGCGATACAGGTTGGAGAGACCCAGTACTTC. Its translation is CSAIQVGETQYF.

The chain joins TRBV7-9 to TRBJ1-4, with a weak D call TRBD1 (6 bases). Germline V gene sequence: CDR1 SEHNR, CDR2 FQNEAQ (reference sequence). The CDR3 has 14 amino acids. The V gene lost 5 bases and the J gene lost 6 bases, with 13 bases spanning the gap. The CDR3 loop reads CASSPQGSDEKLFF. CDR3 DNA sequence: TGTGCCAGCAGCCCCCAGGGGAGCGATGAAAAACTGTTTTTT.